This T cell receptor beta chain appears in the sequencing data of a study of T-cell memory formation after mild COVID-19. General study findings and limits: Nothing showed for sure that second-wave clones peaking on day 37 were SARS-CoV-2 specific.

The CDR3 is 16 residues long. The germline V gene encodes CDR1 DFQATT and CDR2 SNEGSKA (reference sequence). Trimming removed 1 base from V and 0 bases from J; junction bases left unmatched: 6. This clonotype was seen more than once but under ten times. Its cognate antigen is unknown. Constant-segment primers served in 5'RACE that generated TCR alpha and TCR beta cDNA libraries bearing sample barcodes and UMIs. TCRdb fed the 5' RACE reads into MiXCR, producing one record per CDR3 protein. Of about 250,000 distinct CDR3 sequences in the sample, 15% to 19% were seen once. Sequencing was carried out using PBMCs or a T cell subset sorted from them (not recorded which). This receptor was obtained from an adult woman who had mild COVID-19 (a few samples of this study predate the infection). Cell type and time point are not known. The chain recombines TRBV20-1 with TRBJ1-5; 7 bases map to TRBD1. CDR3 sequence: CSARGSGGNSNQPQHF. CDR3 coding DNA: TGCAGTGCTAGAGGTTCAGGGGGGAATAGCAATCAGCCCCAGCATTTT.